Following are 32 T cell receptor beta chains from one sample sequenced in a study of shared clonotypes between healthy human individuals. Method: immunoSEQ multiplex PCR; TCRdb's copy keeps in-frame clones and lacks some. The data hold a few million clones, with approximately 93% observed a single time. The sequenced sample was naive CD4+ T cells from PBMCs. Subset given: CD45RA+ positively selected. The receptors derive from a man between 18 and 35 years old in good health. Some clones in this sample may be carry-over from other donors' samples.

The V and J genes are TRBV30 and TRBJ2-5; possibly TRBD2 for D (6 bases). The J call may be wrong; the DNA end is better matched by TRBJ2-7. CDR1 and CDR2 (germline): GTSNPN, SVGIG (reference sequence). The CDR3 has 14 amino acids. CDR3 nucleotide sequence: TGTGCCTGGCGGAGGGAGACAGTCTCCTACGAGCAGTACTTC. It yields the protein CAWRRETVSYEQYF.

The chain is built from TRBV18 and TRBJ1-5, with TRBD1 matching 8 bases. The germline V gene encodes CDR1 KGHSH and CDR2 LQKENI. The CDR3 covers 16 residues. Trimming removed 4 bases from V and 0 bases from J; junction bases left unmatched: 5. The DNA for the CDR3 is TGTGCCAGCTCACGGGGGGACAGGCATAGCAATCAGCCCCAGCATTTT. Translation gives CASSRGDRHSNQPQHF. Full variable domain (rest looked up from reference TRBV18 and TRBJ1-5): NAGVMQNPRHLVRRRGQEARLRCSPMKGHSHVYWYRQLPEEGLKFMVYLQKENIIDESGMPKERFSAEFPKEGPSILRIQQVVRGDSAAYFCASSRGDRHSNQPQHFGDGTRLSIL.

V usage is TRBV7-9 and J usage is TRBJ1-1; no firm D call. The CDR3 covers 13 residues. Germline V lookup: CDR1 SEHNR, CDR2 FQNEAQ (reference sequence). V was trimmed by 6 bases and J by 1 base, leaving 9 bases between them. CDR3 bases: TGTGCCAGCAGATCTCGTGAGAACACTGAAGCTTTCTTT. It specifies CASRSRENTEAFF.

Worth noting for this clone: This specimen includes other DNA sequences encoding the same CDR3. The CDR3 sequence: CASSLGGAGNTIYF. The CDR3 DNA is TGTGCCAGCAGTTTAGGGGGGGCGGGAAACACCATATATTTT. The genes are TRBV28 and TRBJ1-3, with D perhaps matching TRBD1 (6 bases). Trimming removed 2 bases at V and 4 bases at J, with 9 bases between. Germline V lookup: CDR1 MDHEN, CDR2 SYDVKM. The CDR3 sequence is 14 residues long.

The genes are TRBV5-4 and TRBJ1-3; D not resolved. V was clipped by 3 bases and J by 0 bases, with 7 bases between them. CDR1 and CDR2 (germline): SGHNT, YYREEE (reference sequence). The CDR3 consists of 14 residues. CDR3 sequence reads: CASSSKVSGNTIYF. In DNA, the CDR3 is TGTGCCAGCAGCTCCAAGGTCTCTGGAAACACCATATATTTT.

V and J are TRBV6-5 and TRBJ2-5, with TRBD2 identical over 9 bases. The CDR3 length is 15 residues. J lost 4 bases, V lost 2 bases, and 5 bases had no gene match. CDR1 is MNHEY, CDR2 SVGAGI, per germline. The chain's CDR3 is CASSYQGLAPETQYF. Here the CDR3 DNA reads TGTGCCAGCAGTTACCAAGGACTAGCGCCAGAGACCCAGTACTTC.

The CDR3 nucleotides read TGCAGCGTTGACGCCGATGAGCAGTTCTTC. Amino acid sequence: CSVDADEQFF. The chain joins TRBV29-1 to TRBJ2-1; the D is unclear. CDR1 and CDR2 from the germline V gene are SQVTM and ANQGSEA. V was shortened by 3 bases and J by 8 bases, with 5 bases between the two germline ends. The CDR3 loop spans 10 amino acids.

The gene calls are TRBV4-1 and TRBJ2-5; 8 nucleotides line up with TRBD2. Germline trimming cut 5 bases from V and 4 bases from J; bases unmatched to any gene: 18. The CDR3 sequence is 18 residues long. Per germline, CDR1 MGHRA and CDR2 YSYEKL. CDR3 nucleotides: TGCGCCAGCAGCTCCAGCGAGCTAGCGGGCCCGTTCCGAGAGACCCAGTACTTC. Residues: CASSSSELAGPFRETQYF.

The V gene is TRBV7-3, the J gene TRBJ2-3; D call uncertain. Trimming took off 5 bases at V and 2 bases at J, with 5 bases between the two ends. Germline V gene sequence: CDR1 SGHTA, CDR2 FQGTGA. The CDR3 is 12 amino acids. The CDR3 DNA follows: TGTGCCAGCAGCCAAAACACAGATACGCAGTATTTT. Translated, it gives CASSQNTDTQYF. The variable domain in full, with the rest retrieved from reference TRBV7-3 and TRBJ2-3, is GAGVSQTPSNKVTEKGKYVELRCDPISGHTALYWYRQSLGQGPEFLIYFQGTGAADDSGLPNDRFFAVRPEGSVSTLKIQRTERGDSAVYLCASSQNTDTQYFGPGTRLTVL.

The chain combines TRBV28 with TRBJ2-2; TRBD2 agrees at 8 bases. The germline V gene has CDR1 MDHEN and CDR2 SYDVKM. V shed 6 bases, J shed 6 bases, and the junction held 6 bases outside the gene matches. CDR3 size: 14 residues. CDR3: CASREAGVAGELFF. In DNA, the CDR3 is TGTGCCAGCAGGGAAGCGGGGGTCGCCGGGGAGCTGTTTTTT.

This rearrangement joins TRBV7-9 to TRBJ2-1; 10 bases map to TRBD2. Losses at the gene ends were 1 base for V and 3 bases for J; bases not matched to a gene: 6. CDR3 length: 17 amino acids. Germline values: CDR1 SEHNR, CDR2 FQNEAQ (reference sequence). Here the CDR3 reads CASSLVSSGGFYNEQFF. The CDR3 DNA follows: TGTGCCAGCAGCTTAGTATCTAGCGGGGGATTCTACAATGAGCAGTTCTTC.

This clone has just one count. CDR3 amino acids: CASSTGGYEQYF. The CDR3 DNA reads as TGTGCCAGCAGTACGGGAGGCTACGAGCAGTACTTC. The chain joins TRBV6-5 to TRBJ2-7; 7 nucleotides agree with TRBD2. Unmatched junction bases numbered 1, after V lost 5 bases and J lost 3 bases. The CDR3 sequence is 12 residues long. From germline, CDR1 is MNHEY and CDR2 SVGAGI.

The chain couples TRBV7-3 to TRBJ2-7, with TRBD2 identical over 8 bases. This CDR3 is 17 amino acids long. V shed 5 bases and J 2 bases; nucleotides not matched to a gene: 14. The germline V gene has CDR1 SGHTA and CDR2 FQGTGA. CDR3 residues: CASSPPGLAGFAYEQYF. The CDR3 coding sequence is TGTGCCAGCAGCCCACCAGGGTTAGCGGGATTCGCCTACGAGCAGTACTTC.

The J gene is TRBJ2-2, the V gene TRBV28, with TRBD2 identical over 12 bases. The junction had 5 bases not matched to a gene; V was cut back by 1 base and J by 5 bases. Germline lookup yields CDR1 MDHEN and CDR2 SYDVKM. This CDR3 region has 17 residues. The CDR3 loop reads CASSLLGLAGGTGELFF. The CDR3 DNA is TGTGCCAGCAGTTTATTAGGGCTAGCGGGAGGGACCGGGGAGCTGTTTTTT.

This clone was recorded only once. The V gene is TRBV10-1, the J gene TRBJ2-7; D is ambiguous. The CDR3 loop spans 14 amino acids. Germline assignment: CDR1 WNHNN and CDR2 SYGVQD (reference sequence). The ends were cut back, 0 bases at V and 3 bases at J, with 9 bases in the middle. In DNA, the CDR3 is TGCGCCAGCAGTGAGTCCAAGGGCTACTACGAGCAGTACTTC. Its protein is CASSESKGYYEQYF.

The chain carries TRBV18 and TRBJ2-1; D may correspond to TRBD1 or TRBD2 (5 bases each). Per the germline V gene, CDR1 is KGHSH and CDR2 is LQKENI. V lost 3 bases and J 14 bases, leaving 23 bases between the germline ends. CDR3 length: 15 amino acids. CDR3 region: CASSPYPNPGTVKFF. DNA for the CDR3: TGTGCCAGCTCACCGTATCCCAACCCAGGGACGGTCAAGTTCTTC.

The chain employs TRBV18 and TRBJ2-5; D possibly uses TRBD1 or TRBD2 (6 bases each). The CDR3 is 15 amino acids. The germline gives CDR1 KGHSH, CDR2 LQKENI. V lost 8 bases to trimming and J lost 4 bases, with 20 bases between them. As DNA, the CDR3 is TGTGCCAGCAGGATAGGGGGAGGTTCGAGAGAGACCCAGTACTTC. It specifies CASRIGGGSRETQYF.

This sequence joins TRBV9 and TRBJ1-4; D is undetermined. The CDR3 has 13 residues. V gave up 3 bases and J gave up 0 bases, with 3 bases separating them. Germline assignment: CDR1 SGDLS and CDR2 YYNGEE. CDR3 in DNA: TGTGCCAGCAGCGGTGCAACTAATGAAAAACTGTTTTTT. Amino acids: CASSGATNEKLFF.

V usage is TRBV5-1 and J usage is TRBJ2-5; a possible D gene is TRBD1 (6 bases). Germline V gene lookup returns CDR1 SGHRS and CDR2 YFSETQ. V shed 5 bases and J shed 2 bases, with 16 bases lying between them. The CDR3 contains 15 residues. Here the CDR3 DNA reads TGCGCCAGCAGTTCGACCCAGGGGCGGCAAGAGACCCAGTACTTC. Translating it yields CASSSTQGRQETQYF.

The J gene is TRBJ1-4, the V gene TRBV9; 7 nucleotides align to TRBD1. The CDR3 has 13 amino acids. Germline CDR1 is SGDLS and CDR2 is YYNGEE. The J segment lost 7 bases and the V segment lost 6 bases, leaving 6 bases of the junction unmatched. The CDR3 sequence: CASIGQEVEKLFF. The CDR3 DNA reads TGTGCCAGCATAGGACAGGAGGTTGAAAAACTGTTTTTT.

This rearrangement joins TRBV7-2 to TRBJ2-5, with a tentative D call TRBD2 (5 bases). Germline V CDR1 and CDR2: SGHTA, FQGNSA. V lost 6 bases, J lost 5 bases, and 16 bases lay in between. The length of the CDR3 is 14 residues. DNA of the CDR3: TGTGCCAGCAGAGAGGGTGGATCTAGGGAGACCCAGTACTTC. Protein: CASREGGSRETQYF.

The chain combines TRBV5-4 with TRBJ2-7, with unresolved D. The germline V and J ends were trimmed by 3 bases and 3 bases, with 7 bases remaining between them. Germline values: CDR1 SGHNT, CDR2 YYREEE (reference sequence). The CDR3 loop spans 12 amino acids. The DNA for the CDR3 is TGTGCCAGCAGCTCGGGCCTCTACGAGCAGTACTTC. It encodes CASSSGLYEQYF.

The chain has TRBV27 and TRBJ1-1; 7 nucleotides agree with TRBD1. Germline V gene data show CDR1 as MNHEY and CDR2 as SMNVEV (reference sequence). The CDR3 contains 14 residues. V trimming: 4 bases; J trimming: 3 bases; junction bases outside the gene matches: 5. The CDR3 here is CASSSDRFYTEAFF. CDR3 DNA sequence: TGTGCCAGCAGTTCGGACAGGTTTTACACTGAAGCTTTCTTT.

This clone has just one count. This CDR3 is also generated by other DNA sequences in the sample. The CDR3 DNA sequence: TGTGCCATCAGTGAGTCGCGGGGCACTGAAGCTTTCTTT. This encodes CAISESRGTEAFF. The V gene is TRBV10-3, the J gene TRBJ1-1; D remains ambiguous. Germline lookup yields CDR1 ENHRY and CDR2 SYGVKD. V lost 0 bases and J lost 4, with 6 bases in between. This CDR3 is 13 amino acids long.

This chain connects TRBV9 to TRBJ2-1; 9 positions agree with TRBD2. This CDR3 is 15 amino acids long. Germline CDR1 is SGDLS and CDR2 is YYNGEE. Unmatched junction bases numbered 8, after V lost 8 bases and J lost 2 bases. As DNA, the CDR3 is TGTGCCAGTATGACCGGGACTAGCCCCTACAATGAGCAGTTCTTC. Its translation: CASMTGTSPYNEQFF.

This sequence joins TRBV7-2 and TRBJ2-2, with 11 bases that match TRBD2. Germline assignment: CDR1 SGHTA and CDR2 FQGNSA. This CDR3 region has 17 residues. Germline trimming cut 5 bases from V and 4 bases from J; bases unmatched to any gene: 9. Here the CDR3 DNA reads TGTGCCAGCAGCCCACCCGTCGGGACTAGCGGCACCGGGGAGCTGTTTTTT. This gives the protein CASSPPVGTSGTGELFF.

The rearrangement links TRBV15 to TRBJ1-3; D is possibly TRBD1 (6 bases). CDR1 and CDR2 from the germline V gene are LNHNV and YYDKDF (reference sequence). V lost 1 base, J lost 3 bases, and 13 bases lay in between. The CDR3 has 16 residues. For the CDR3, the DNA is TGTGCCACCAGCAGAGTTGGCAGGGGTGGTGGAAACACCATATATTTT. Translated, it gives CATSRVGRGGGNTIYF.

The chain is built from TRBV5-1 and TRBJ2-7; D unresolved. Germline V gene data show CDR1 as SGHRS and CDR2 as YFSETQ. The CDR3 sequence is 12 residues long. Trimming removed 3 bases from V and 4 bases from J, with 8 bases in between. In nucleotides, the CDR3 is TGCGCCAGCAGCTCCGAATCGTACGAGCAGTACTTC. This encodes CASSSESYEQYF.

The chain uses TRBV4-1 and TRBJ2-2; D uncertain. The germline V gene encodes CDR1 MGHRA and CDR2 YSYEKL. Trimming removed 0 bases from V and 4 bases from J, with 21 bases in between. CDR3 length equals 19 residues. For the CDR3, the DNA is TGCGCCAGCAGCCAAGAAGCTGTTGAGAACAGATGGGTCACCGGGGAGCTGTTTTTT. Translating gives CASSQEAVENRWVTGELFF.

This clone was counted a single time. V usage is TRBV6-7 and J usage is TRBJ2-7; TRBD1 agrees at 9 bases. TRBV6-7 is sorted into the ORF group, with uncertain function. This CDR3 spans 15 amino acids. The trim removed 2 bases at V and 0 bases at J, leaving 2 bases unmatched. The DNA of the CDR3 is TGTGCCAGCAGTTACCCGGGACAGGGCTCCTACGAGCAGTACTTC. Translating gives CASSYPGQGSYEQYF.

This chain connects TRBV5-1 to TRBJ2-1, with D tentatively TRBD1 or TRBD2 (5 bases each). V was clipped by 0 bases and J by 0 bases, with 10 bases between them. This CDR3 contains 16 residues. Germline-derived CDR1 and CDR2 are SGHRS and YFSETQ. The CDR3 is CASSLAGTASYNEQFF. As DNA, the CDR3 is TGCGCCAGCAGCTTGGCCGGGACGGCCTCCTACAATGAGCAGTTCTTC.

CDR3 sequence (DNA): TGTGCCAGCAGCTTCATAGCGGGATCAGATACGCAGTATTTT. This gives the protein CASSFIAGSDTQYF. The chain joins TRBV7-2 to TRBJ2-3; 8 bases align to TRBD2. The J segment lost 4 bases and the V segment lost 3 bases, leaving 3 bases of the junction unmatched. The CDR3 is made up of 14 amino acids. Germline V CDR1 and CDR2: SGHTA, FQGNSA.